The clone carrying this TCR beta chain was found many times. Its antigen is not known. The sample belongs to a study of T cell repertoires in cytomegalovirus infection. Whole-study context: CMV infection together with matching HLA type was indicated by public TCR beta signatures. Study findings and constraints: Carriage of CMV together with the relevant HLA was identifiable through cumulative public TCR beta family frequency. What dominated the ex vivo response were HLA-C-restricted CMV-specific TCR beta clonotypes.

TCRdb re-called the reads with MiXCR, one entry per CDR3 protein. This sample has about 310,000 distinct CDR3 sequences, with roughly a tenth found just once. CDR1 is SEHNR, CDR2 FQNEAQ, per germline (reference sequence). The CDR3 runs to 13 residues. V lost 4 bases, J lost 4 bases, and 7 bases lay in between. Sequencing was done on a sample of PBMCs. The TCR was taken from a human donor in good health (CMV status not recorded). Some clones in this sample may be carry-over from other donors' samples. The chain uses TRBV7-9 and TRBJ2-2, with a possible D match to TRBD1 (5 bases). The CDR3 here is CASSSRGTGELFF. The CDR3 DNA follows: TGTGCCAGCAGCTCTAGGGGCACCGGGGAGCTGTTTTTT.